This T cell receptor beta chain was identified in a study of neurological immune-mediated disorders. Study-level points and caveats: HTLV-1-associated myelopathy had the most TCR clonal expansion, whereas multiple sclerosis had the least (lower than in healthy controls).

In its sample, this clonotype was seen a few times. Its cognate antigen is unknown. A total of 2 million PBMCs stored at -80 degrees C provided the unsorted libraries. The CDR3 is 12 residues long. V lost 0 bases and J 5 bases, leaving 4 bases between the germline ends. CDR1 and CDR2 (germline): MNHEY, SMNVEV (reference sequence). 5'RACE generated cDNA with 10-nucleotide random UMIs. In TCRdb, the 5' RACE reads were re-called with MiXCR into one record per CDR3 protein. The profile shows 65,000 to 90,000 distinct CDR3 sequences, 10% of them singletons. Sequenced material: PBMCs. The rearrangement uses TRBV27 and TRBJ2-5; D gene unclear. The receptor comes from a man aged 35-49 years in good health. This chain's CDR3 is CASSLSGETQYF. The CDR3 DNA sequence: TGTGCCAGCAGTTTATCCGGGGAGACCCAGTACTTC.